This entry lists 31 T cell receptor beta chains sequenced from one sample in a study of T cells in localized non-small cell lung cancer. Only in-frame clones appear in the TCRdb table, and some are missing; sequencing was by immunoSEQ multiplex PCR. The data show approximately 32,000 clones, with about four fifths seen just once and roughly 17% held by the top ten. Sequenced here: peripheral blood, sampled before any cancer treatment. Receptor source: a male donor at least 60 years old with stage III squamous cell lung carcinoma.

J is TRBJ1-1 and V is TRBV6-1; D is unresolved. This CDR3 spans 13 amino acids. Between the trimmed V and J ends, which lost 2 bases and 0 bases, there was a span of 4 bases. Germline V gene data show CDR1 as MNHNS and CDR2 as SASEGT. CDR3 protein: CASSEQVNTEAFF. CDR3 bases: TGTGCCAGCAGTGAACAAGTGAACACTGAAGCTTTCTTT.

The chain carries TRBV30 and TRBJ1-6; TRBD1 aligns across 10 bases. This CDR3 comprises 15 residues. CDR1 is GTSNPN and CDR2 is SVGIG in the germline V gene (reference sequence). V shed 1 base, J shed 9 bases, and the junction held 6 bases outside the gene matches. The CDR3 DNA reads as TGTGCCTGGAGTGGACAGGGGGCATTGGGTTCACCCCTCCACTTT. Amino acid sequence: CAWSGQGALGSPLHF.

V gene TRBV6-1 combines with J gene TRBJ1-1; no firm D call. In germline, CDR1 is MNHNS, CDR2 SASEGT. Trimming pared 7 bases from V and 5 bases from J, leaving 20 bases between. The CDR3 is 15 residues long. CDR3 protein: CASTPNWGGGTEAFF. CDR3 DNA sequence: TGTGCCAGCACCCCTAATTGGGGTGGAGGTACTGAAGCTTTCTTT.

V is TRBV10-3 and J is TRBJ2-7; 7 bases are a match to TRBD2. J lost 2 bases, V lost 7 bases, and 5 bases had no gene match. The CDR3 spans 13 residues. Germline CDR1 reads ENHRY; CDR2 reads SYGVKD. The CDR3 DNA reads as TGTGCCATCACGGGGACTACTACCTACGAGCAGTACTTC. Its translation is CAITGTTTYEQYF.

The rearrangement joins TRBV5-1 to TRBJ2-7, with a weak D call TRBD2 (5 bases). Trimming cost V 5 bases and J 1 base, with 7 bases left between them. The length of the CDR3 is 12 residues. CDR1 is SGHRS and CDR2 is YFSETQ in the germline V gene. The CDR3 reads CASRGLSYEQYF. The CDR3 DNA follows: TGCGCCAGCAGAGGACTTTCCTACGAGCAGTACTTC.

V is TRBV19 and J is TRBJ1-1, with D unresolved. Germline loops: CDR1 LNHDA, CDR2 SQIVND (reference sequence). V was shortened by 6 bases and J by 4 bases, with 12 bases between the two germline ends. The CDR3 has 13 amino acids. The CDR3 sequence is CASRTDIVTEAFF. Written as DNA, the CDR3 is TGTGCCAGTAGGACCGACATTGTCACTGAAGCTTTCTTT.

This chain connects TRBV19 to TRBJ1-4, with D tentatively TRBD1 (6 bases). CDR1 is LNHDA, CDR2 SQIVND, per germline (reference sequence). There are 14 residues in the CDR3. With 8 bases removed from V and 5 bases from J, the gap between germline ends came to 15 bases. The CDR3 is CASLQGGRNEKLFF. As DNA, the CDR3 is TGTGCCAGTTTACAGGGTGGCCGGAATGAAAAACTGTTTTTT.

The rearrangement joins TRBV7-9 to TRBJ1-1; no definite D call. Trimming cost V 0 bases and J 1 base, with 3 bases left between them. This CDR3 has 13 amino acids. Germline V gene lookup returns CDR1 SEHNR and CDR2 FQNEAQ (reference sequence). The chain's CDR3 is CASSLAENTEAFF. For the CDR3, the DNA is TGTGCCAGCAGCTTAGCGGAGAACACTGAAGCTTTCTTT. Looking up the rest from reference TRBV7-9 and TRBJ1-1 gives the full variable domain: DTGVSQNPRHKITKRGQNVTFRCDPISEHNRLYWYRQTLGQGPEFLTYFQNEAQLEKSRLLSDRFSAERPKGSFSTLEIQRTEQGDSAMYLCASSLAENTEAFFGQGTRLTVV.

V usage is TRBV27 and J usage is TRBJ2-1, with a tentative D call TRBD2 (5 bases). This CDR3 comprises 15 residues. Between the trimmed V and J ends, which lost 3 bases and 2 bases, there was a span of 11 bases. Germline V gene data show CDR1 as MNHEY and CDR2 as SMNVEV (reference sequence). The CDR3 DNA follows: TGTGCCAGCAGTTTGAGAGGGATCGCCTACAATGAGCAGTTCTTC. Translating it yields CASSLRGIAYNEQFF.

The rearrangement links TRBV5-1 to TRBJ2-1, with D maybe TRBD1 (5 bases). The CDR3 consists of 14 residues. Germline CDR1 and CDR2: SGHRS and YFSETQ. The V and J ends lost 4 bases and 2 bases respectively, with 10 bases between them. The CDR3 loop reads CASSPEGAYNEQFF. CDR3 DNA sequence: TGCGCCAGCAGCCCGGAAGGGGCCTACAATGAGCAGTTCTTC. The full variable domain, completed using reference TRBV5-1 and TRBJ2-1, is KAGVTQTPRYLIKTRGQQVTLSCSPISGHRSVSWYQQTPGQGLQFLFEYFSETQRNKGNFPGRFSGRQFSNSRSEMNVSTLELGDSALYLCASSPEGAYNEQFFGPGTRLTVL.

The CDR3 nucleotides read TGTGCCTGGAGTCCTATGAACCAGGGCACTCTCACCTTC. Encoded protein: CAWSPMNQGTLTF. The chain links TRBV30 to TRBJ1-2; D is perhaps TRBD1 (5 bases). Germline-derived CDR1 and CDR2 are GTSNPN and SVGIG (reference sequence). The CDR3 loop spans 13 amino acids. V lost 2 bases to trimming and J lost 13 bases, with 20 bases between them.

J is TRBJ2-1 and V is TRBV5-5, with D perhaps matching TRBD2 (6 bases). Germline loops: CDR1 SGHKS, CDR2 YYEKEE (reference sequence). The V gene lost 4 bases and the J gene lost 1 base, with 12 bases spanning the gap. The CDR3 sequence is 15 residues long. CDR3 nucleotides: TGTGCCAGCAGCCCCGTCGGGGGTTCCTACAATGAGCAGTTCTTC. It specifies CASSPVGGSYNEQFF.

The CDR3, as DNA: TGTGCCAGCAGCCCCCACAGGGTGGAACACGGGGAGCTGTTTTTT. This translates into CASSPHRVEHGELFF. The chain is built from TRBV7-9 and TRBJ2-2; D is perhaps TRBD1 (6 bases). The CDR3 runs to 15 residues. V was shortened by 5 bases and J by 7 bases, with 17 bases between the two germline ends. Germline-derived CDR1 and CDR2 are SEHNR and FQNEAQ (reference sequence).

CDR3 residues: CSASRANEQFF. For the CDR3, the DNA is TGCAGTGCTAGTAGGGCCAATGAGCAGTTCTTC. The chain employs TRBV20-1 and TRBJ2-1; no clear D. V was trimmed by 3 bases and J by 6 bases, leaving 6 bases between them. Germline V gene sequence: CDR1 DFQATT, CDR2 SNEGSKA (reference sequence). The CDR3 has 11 amino acids.

The chain links TRBV7-9 to TRBJ2-1, with a possible D match to TRBD2 (6 bases). Germline lookup yields CDR1 SEHNR and CDR2 FQNEAQ (reference sequence). V lost 2 bases to trimming and J lost 4 bases, with 9 bases between them. The CDR3 spans 14 residues. The CDR3 coding sequence is TGTGCCAGCAGCTTATTCGGAGGGTACAATGAGCAGTTCTTC. Residues: CASSLFGGYNEQFF.

J is TRBJ2-3 and V is TRBV7-7; unclear D gene. Trimming left V 2 bases short and J 4 bases short, with 13 bases between. Germline V gene data show CDR1 as SSHAT and CDR2 as FNYEAQ (reference sequence). This CDR3 has 15 amino acids. The CDR3 coding sequence is TGTGCCAGCAGCTTATCCCAGGATGGAGCAGATACGCAGTATTTT. This codes for CASSLSQDGADTQYF. The full variable domain, with the rest looked up from reference TRBV7-7 and TRBJ2-3, is GAGVSQSPRYKVTKRGQDVTLRCDPISSHATLYWYQQALGQGPEFLTYFNYEAQPDKSGLPSDRFSAERPEGSISTLTIQRTEQRDSAMYRCASSLSQDGADTQYFGPGTRLTVL.

In this sample, this clone turned up once. The chain uses TRBV12-1 and TRBJ2-1; the D segment call TRBD2 is taken from the table without a DNA check. TRBV12-1 is designated a pseudogene. The CDR3 extends over 16 amino acids. DNA of the CDR3: TGTGCCAGCAGCTTTGGGGCTAGCGGGAGGGCGAATGAGCAGTTCTTC. Protein sequence: CASSFGASGRANEQFF.

The CDR3 nucleotides read TGTGCCAGCTCACCAGGGCAGGGAGTAGATACGCAGTATTTT. It specifies CASSPGQGVDTQYF. This chain joins TRBV18 and TRBJ2-3; D is perhaps TRBD1 or TRBD2 (5 bases each). Germline loops: CDR1 KGHSH, CDR2 LQKENI. The CDR3 consists of 14 residues. V gave up 2 bases and J gave up 5 bases, with 11 bases separating them.

The V call is TRBV18, the J call TRBJ1-3; D ambiguous. Trimming cost V 3 bases and J 2 bases, with 14 bases left between them. Germline CDR1 is KGHSH and CDR2 is LQKENI. The CDR3 is 16 residues long. Here the CDR3 reads CASSPIVQGPGNTIYF. CDR3 coding DNA: TGTGCCAGCTCACCTATAGTACAAGGACCTGGAAACACCATATATTTT. The full variable domain, with the rest looked up from reference TRBV18 and TRBJ1-3, is NAGVMQNPRHLVRRRGQEARLRCSPMKGHSHVYWYRQLPEEGLKFMVYLQKENIIDESGMPKERFSAEFPKEGPSILRIQQVVRGDSAAYFCASSPIVQGPGNTIYFGEGSWLTVV.

The gene calls are TRBV7-2 and TRBJ2-1, with 7 bases lining up with TRBD2. Germline CDR1 reads SGHTA; CDR2 reads FQGNSA. V gave up 5 bases and J gave up 3 bases; unmatched junction bases: 7. CDR3 length equals 15 residues. The CDR3 is CASSQGPSGYNEQFF. CDR3 DNA sequence: TGTGCCAGCAGCCAAGGGCCTAGCGGCTACAATGAGCAGTTCTTC.

The chain carries TRBV20-1 and TRBJ1-4; unclear D gene. Germline CDR1 is DFQATT and CDR2 is SNEGSKA (reference sequence). The CDR3 covers 11 residues. Trimming took 3 bases from V and 10 from J, leaving 9 bases between them. CDR3 region: CSASRSGKLFF. The CDR3 DNA follows: TGCAGTGCTAGTCGGTCTGGAAAACTGTTTTTT.

This rearrangement joins TRBV7-9 to TRBJ2-5; the match to TRBD1 covers 7 bases. Germline values: CDR1 SEHNR, CDR2 FQNEAQ (reference sequence). CDR3 length: 15 amino acids. V shed 5 bases, J shed 2 bases, and the junction held 8 bases outside the gene matches. The CDR3 coding sequence is TGTGCCAGCAGCCCCGGACAGGCGACTCAAGAGACCCAGTACTTC. This encodes CASSPGQATQETQYF.

This clone has a single count. The rearrangement uses TRBV7-2 and TRBJ1-1; D is unresolved. The CDR3 covers 13 residues. Per the germline V gene, CDR1 is SGHTA and CDR2 is FQGNSA. The germline V and J ends were trimmed by 3 bases and 5 bases, with 10 bases remaining between them. The chain's CDR3 is CASSFQLRTEAFF. Written as DNA, the CDR3 is TGTGCCAGCAGCTTTCAGTTAAGAACTGAAGCTTTCTTT.

The V and J genes are TRBV18 and TRBJ2-5; 10 nucleotides match TRBD1. V trimming: 4 bases; J trimming: 5 bases; junction bases outside the gene matches: 13. CDR3 length equals 17 residues. From germline, CDR1 is KGHSH and CDR2 LQKENI. In DNA form, the CDR3 reads TGTGCCAGCTCACTGACAGGGGGCTCCGGGGCAGCCGAGACCCAGTACTTC. It specifies CASSLTGGSGAAETQYF.

The rearrangement uses TRBV9 and TRBJ1-4, with 9 bases identical to TRBD1. J gave up 0 bases and V 4 bases, and 7 bases lay outside the gene matches. Germline V gene sequence: CDR1 SGDLS, CDR2 YYNGEE. The CDR3 totals 17 residues. CDR3 DNA sequence: TGTGCCAGCAGCCCCCGGGGACAGGGAGCAACTAATGAAAAACTGTTTTTT. Its translation is CASSPRGQGATNEKLFF. Based on the CDR3 plus reference TRBV9 and TRBJ1-4, the full variable domain is DSGVTQTPKHLITATGQRVTLRCSPRSGDLSVYWYQQSLDQGLQFLIQYYNGEERAKGNILERFSAQQFPDLHSELNLSSLELGDSALYFCASSPRGQGATNEKLFFGSGTQLSVL.

This clone turned up a few times. V gene TRBV19 combines with J gene TRBJ1-6, with D unresolved. Germline assignment: CDR1 LNHDA and CDR2 SQIVND (reference sequence). Trimming removed 2 bases at V and 10 bases at J, with 12 bases between. The CDR3 length is 14 residues. CDR3 amino acids: CASSIRGTESPLHF. For the CDR3, the DNA is TGTGCCAGTAGTATACGAGGAACGGAATCACCCCTCCACTTT.

The gene calls are TRBV27 and TRBJ2-2, with D perhaps given as TRBD1 or TRBD2 (5 bases each). With 8 bases removed from V and 0 bases from J, the gap between germline ends came to 10 bases. CDR1 and CDR2 from the germline V gene are MNHEY and SMNVEV (reference sequence). The CDR3 has 14 residues. The CDR3 DNA follows: TGTGCCAGCTCTGGGACGGCGAACACCGGGGAGCTGTTTTTT. It translates to CASSGTANTGELFF.

The chain employs TRBV18 and TRBJ1-2, with D perhaps TRBD1 (5 bases). Germline CDR1 is KGHSH and CDR2 is LQKENI. Trimming stripped 2 bases from V and 4 bases from J, with 14 bases between. The CDR3 has 15 residues. CDR3 DNA: TGTGCCAGCTCACCAGGGAAGCCTAGGGGCTATGGCTACACCTTC. It yields the protein CASSPGKPRGYGYTF.

The chain employs TRBV19 and TRBJ2-1; D unresolved. This CDR3 region has 13 residues. The germline V and J ends were trimmed by 9 bases and 3 bases, with 12 bases remaining between them. Looked up from germline, CDR1 is LNHDA and CDR2 is SQIVND (reference sequence). The DNA for the CDR3 is TGTGCCAGCGTCCCCCCGGGCTACAATGAGCAGTTCTTC. Translating it yields CASVPPGYNEQFF.

V gene TRBV5-1 combines with J gene TRBJ2-2; the D is unclear. CDR1 and CDR2 (germline): SGHRS, YFSETQ. The CDR3 sequence is 14 residues long. Trimming stripped 2 bases from V and 5 bases from J, with 10 bases between. This CDR3 reads CASSFTLGTGELFF. CDR3 in DNA: TGCGCCAGCAGCTTTACCCTAGGAACCGGGGAGCTGTTTTTT.

J is TRBJ2-4 and V is TRBV5-1, with D unclear. Trimming cost V 0 bases and J 5 bases, with 6 bases left between them. Germline-derived CDR1 and CDR2 are SGHRS and YFSETQ. CDR3 length equals 13 residues. CDR3 loop: CASSLAAENIQYF. The CDR3 DNA reads as TGCGCCAGCAGCTTGGCTGCGGAAAACATTCAGTACTTC.